This passage covers 29 T cell receptor beta chains from one sample sequenced in a study of T cell repertoires in cytomegalovirus infection. From the reads, TCRdb called clonotypes with MiXCR, one entry per CDR3 protein. The table shows tens of thousands of distinct CDR3 sequences, with about 30% occurring only once. These receptors' antigens are unknown. Sequenced input: PBMCs, sequenced either directly or after in vitro stimulation (not recorded which). The receptors come from a human donor in good health (CMV status not recorded). Some clones in this sample may be carry-over from other donors' samples.

The chain recombines TRBV2 with TRBJ1-2; 12 nucleotides line up with TRBD1. The CDR3 runs to 17 residues. Trimming cost V 6 bases and J 2 bases; bases outside gene matches: 10. The germline V gene has CDR1 SNHLY and CDR2 FYNNEI. The CDR3 region is CASRAGTGGFKNYGYTF. CDR3 bases: TGTGCCAGCAGGGCCGGGACAGGGGGCTTTAAGAACTATGGCTACACCTTC.

This chain links TRBV11-2 with TRBJ1-1, with TRBD1 matching over 7 bases. V shed 5 bases and J 6 bases; nucleotides not matched to a gene: 9. The germline CDR1 and CDR2 sequences are SGHAT and FQNNGV. This CDR3 comprises 14 residues. The CDR3 nucleotides read TGTGCCAGCAGCCGGCAGGGGGGGGGCGCTGAAGCTTTCTTT. Its protein product is CASSRQGGGAEAFF.

This clonotype appeared a few times. The V gene is TRBV7-2, the J gene TRBJ2-3, with TRBD1 as a possible D gene (5 bases). The germline V and J ends were trimmed by 4 bases and 7 bases, with 15 bases remaining between them. This CDR3 is 14 amino acids long. CDR1 and CDR2 (germline): SGHTA, FQGNSA. The CDR3 sequence is CASSSDFRGYTQYF. The CDR3 DNA reads as TGTGCCAGCAGCTCAGACTTTAGGGGTTATACGCAGTATTTT.

The chain has TRBV5-1 and TRBJ1-1; the D gene is possibly TRBD1 (5 bases). The germline V gene encodes CDR1 SGHRS and CDR2 YFSETQ. This CDR3 has 15 residues. The ends were cut back, 0 bases at V and 5 bases at J, with 14 bases in the middle. CDR3 nucleotides: TGCGCCAGCAGCTTGGAAACAGGCCCGGGGACTGAAGCTTTCTTT. As protein: CASSLETGPGTEAFF.

A note on this clonotype: As the CDR3 is not closed by the conserved phenylalanine or tryptophan, this likely results from a read error. The chain uses TRBV6-8 and TRBJ2-1, with D tentatively TRBD2 (6 bases). The ends were cut back, 5 bases at V and 0 bases at J, with 11 bases in the middle. The CDR3 consists of 15 residues. Germline V CDR1 and CDR2: MNHGY, SAAAGT. The CDR3 loop is CASSDGSGSYNEQFL. DNA of the CDR3: TGTGCCAGCAGTGACGGTAGCGGCTCCTACAATGAGCAGTTCCTC.

This clonotype was seen at least ten times. The chain combines TRBV28 with TRBJ2-3; tentatively, D is TRBD1 (6 bases). V was shortened by 3 bases and J by 7 bases, with 17 bases between the two germline ends. In germline, CDR1 is MDHEN, CDR2 SYDVKM. The CDR3 is 15 amino acids. The CDR3 DNA follows: TGTGCCAGCAGTTTTTTAGGCCAGGGGATGAATACGCAGTATTTT. It specifies CASSFLGQGMNTQYF.

The chain recombines TRBV20-1 with TRBJ2-3; D is possibly TRBD2 (6 bases). Trimming cost V 3 bases and J 6 bases, with 10 bases left between them. This CDR3 contains 12 residues. Germline V gene data show CDR1 as DFQATT and CDR2 as SNEGSKA (reference sequence). CDR3 DNA: TGCAGTGCTAGTACGCTAGCGGATACGCAGTATTTT. This codes for CSASTLADTQYF.

V is TRBV6-5 and J is TRBJ2-1, with TRBD1 matching 10 bases. The length of the CDR3 is 19 residues. Per the germline V gene, CDR1 is MNHEY and CDR2 is SVGAGI. V lost 4 bases, J lost 8 bases, and 20 bases stayed unmatched. The CDR3 spells CASSFKSPVGTGVYHEQFF. The CDR3 coding sequence is TGTGCCAGCAGTTTCAAAAGCCCCGTCGGGACAGGGGTATACCATGAGCAGTTCTTC.

The chain carries TRBV6-5 and TRBJ2-7; D is possibly TRBD1 (6 bases). This CDR3 comprises 14 residues. Trimming removed 5 bases from V and 2 bases from J, with 13 bases in between. CDR1 and CDR2 from the germline V gene are MNHEY and SVGAGI. The CDR3 nucleotides read TGTGCCAGCAGTAGGGGGACCGCTACCTACGAGCAGTACTTC. Protein product: CASSRGTATYEQYF.

The V and J genes are TRBV5-1 and TRBJ2-1; D call uncertain. This CDR3 spans 17 amino acids. Per the germline V gene, CDR1 is SGHRS and CDR2 is YFSETQ. V dropped 0 bases and J dropped 8 bases, with 21 bases sitting between them. The DNA for the CDR3 is TGCGCCAGCAGCTTGGCCCTGATGGTAAATTCTGGGGATGAGCAGTTCTTC. It codes for CASSLALMVNSGDEQFF. Full variable domain (rest looked up from reference TRBV5-1 and TRBJ2-1): KAGVTQTPRYLIKTRGQQVTLSCSPISGHRSVSWYQQTPGQGLQFLFEYFSETQRNKGNFPGRFSGRQFSNSRSEMNVSTLELGDSALYLCASSLALMVNSGDEQFFGPGTRLTVL.

The chain recombines TRBV27 with TRBJ2-3; D gene ambiguous. The V gene lost 6 bases and the J gene lost 3 bases, with 22 bases spanning the gap. CDR3 length: 17 residues. Looked up from germline, CDR1 is MNHEY and CDR2 is SMNVEV (reference sequence). This chain's CDR3 is CASSQKPGTPLTDTQYF. In nucleotides, the CDR3 is TGTGCCAGCAGCCAAAAGCCCGGAACTCCGCTTACAGATACGCAGTATTTT.

This clonotype was found a few times. The chain employs TRBV11-2 and TRBJ2-1; 8 bases line up with TRBD2. The junction had 13 bases not matched to a gene; V was cut back by 5 bases and J by 7 bases. Germline V CDR1 and CDR2: SGHAT, FQNNGV. The CDR3 extends over 16 amino acids. This CDR3 reads CASSPNPSPGGNEQFF. The CDR3 coding sequence is TGTGCCAGCAGCCCTAACCCTAGTCCGGGGGGGAATGAGCAGTTCTTC.

This clonotype has just a few counts. J is TRBJ2-5 and V is TRBV25-1; 7 nucleotides agree with TRBD1. The V gene's germline CDR1 is MGHDK and CDR2 SYGVNS. The CDR3 loop spans 14 amino acids. Trimming cost V 4 bases and J 1 base; bases outside gene matches: 3. The CDR3 nucleotides are TGTGCCAGCAGTGGGGGGACAGCCCAAGAGACCCAGTACTTC. This sequence encodes CASSGGTAQETQYF. The full variable domain, completed using reference TRBV25-1 and TRBJ2-5, is EADIYQTPRYLVIGTGKKITLECSQTMGHDKMYWYQQDPGMELHLIHYSYGVNSTEKGDLSSESTVSRIRTEHFPLTLESARPSHTSQYLCASSGGTAQETQYFGPGTRLLVL.

The V gene is TRBV28, the J gene TRBJ1-1, with D unresolved. From germline, CDR1 is MDHEN and CDR2 SYDVKM. The CDR3 totals 12 residues. Trimming pared 0 bases from V and 6 bases from J, leaving 5 bases between. CDR3: CASSLWRAEAFF. CDR3 in DNA: TGTGCCAGCAGTTTATGGCGAGCTGAAGCTTTCTTT. Complete variable domain (other parts from reference TRBV28 and TRBJ1-1): DVKVTQSSRYLVKRTGEKVFLECVQDMDHENMFWYRQDPGLGLRLIYFSYDVKMKEKGDIPEGYSVSREKKERFSLILESASTNQTSMYLCASSLWRAEAFFGQGTRLTVV.

V usage is TRBV6-6 and J usage is TRBJ1-1; 8 nucleotides match TRBD1. Trimming took 10 bases from V and 3 from J; bases not matched to a gene: 10. The CDR3 loop spans 14 amino acids. Per germline, CDR1 MNHNY and CDR2 SVGAGI (reference sequence). In DNA, the CDR3 is TGTGCCAACATTCAGGGGGCGGGTTACACTGAAGCTTTCTTT. This encodes CANIQGAGYTEAFF.

The chain combines TRBV20-1 with TRBJ2-7; 11 bases match TRBD2. The V gene end was trimmed by 3 bases and the J gene end by 3 bases; junction bases not matched to a gene: 4. Germline lookup yields CDR1 DFQATT and CDR2 SNEGSKA (reference sequence). The length of the CDR3 is 14 residues. CDR3 in DNA: TGCAGTGCTAGGGCCGGGACTAGCGGCTACGAGCAGTACTTC. This gives the protein CSARAGTSGYEQYF.

CDR3: CAISVTGQPNTEAFF. The CDR3 DNA is TGTGCCATCAGCGTCACCGGACAGCCGAACACTGAAGCTTTCTTT. This chain links TRBV10-3 with TRBJ1-1; perhaps TRBD1 as D (6 bases). CDR1 ENHRY and CDR2 SYGVKD come from the germline V gene. V was trimmed by 6 bases and J by 1 base, leaving 15 bases between them. The CDR3 spans 15 residues.

In this sample, this clonotype turned up many times. The V and J genes are TRBV19 and TRBJ1-1; maybe TRBD1 (5 bases). The CDR3 has 14 amino acids. V was cut by 9 bases and J by 0 bases, with 14 bases left in between. Germline values: CDR1 LNHDA, CDR2 SQIVND (reference sequence). CDR3 sequence reads: CASSWGRMNTEAFF. The CDR3 nucleotides are TGTGCCAGCTCGTGGGGGAGAATGAACACTGAAGCTTTCTTT.

This clonotype was detected once. The V call is TRBV12-3 or TRBV12-4, the J call TRBJ2-1, with D perhaps being TRBD1 or TRBD2 (6 bases each). V was shortened by 9 bases and J by 8 bases, with 17 bases between the two germline ends. CDR3 length equals 13 residues. The CDR3 loop reads CASQGNGRYEQFF. For the CDR3, the DNA is TGTGCCAGTCAGGGGAATGGGAGGTATGAGCAGTTCTTC.

This clonotype was observed at least ten times. The CDR3 DNA reads TGTGCCAGCAGCCCTCCGGGACAAACTAATGAAAAACTGTTTTTT. This translates into CASSPPGQTNEKLFF. The rearrangement joins TRBV11-1 to TRBJ1-4; D perhaps matches TRBD1 (6 bases). Germline CDR1 reads SGHAT; CDR2 reads FQDESV (reference sequence). Trimming shortened V by 5 bases and J by 1 base, and 11 bases separated the two germline ends. The CDR3 is made up of 15 amino acids.

The chain couples TRBV4-1 to TRBJ1-2; no firm D call. Per the germline V gene, CDR1 is MGHRA and CDR2 is YSYEKL. CDR3 length: 13 amino acids. V shed 3 bases and J shed 4 bases, with 9 bases lying between them. The CDR3 sequence: CASSQDSSYGYTF. Written as DNA, the CDR3 is TGCGCCAGCAGCCAGGACTCAAGCTATGGCTACACCTTC.

The chain combines TRBV9 with TRBJ2-2; no firm D call. The CDR3 totals 15 residues. V dropped 0 bases and J dropped 3 bases, with 9 bases sitting between them. CDR1 and CDR2 (germline): SGDLS, YYNGEE. CDR3 nucleotide sequence: TGTGCCAGCAGCGTAGAAAGTATCCACACCGGGGAGCTGTTTTTT. Translation: CASSVESIHTGELFF. Combining the CDR3 with reference TRBV9 and TRBJ2-2 gives the whole variable domain DSGVTQTPKHLITATGQRVTLRCSPRSGDLSVYWYQQSLDQGLQFLIQYYNGEERAKGNILERFSAQQFPDLHSELNLSSLELGDSALYFCASSVESIHTGELFFGEGSRLTVL.

This clonotype has just a few counts. The chain recombines TRBV5-4 with TRBJ2-3; 11 bases fit TRBD1. The germline gives CDR1 SGHNT, CDR2 YYREEE (reference sequence). The CDR3 extends over 16 amino acids. With V trimmed by 4 bases and J by 2 bases, 6 bases remained unmatched. The CDR3, as DNA: TGTGCCAGCAGCGTATGGACAGGGGGCTACACAGATACGCAGTATTTT. Its protein is CASSVWTGGYTDTQYF. Together with reference TRBV5-4 and TRBJ2-3, the CDR3 gives the full variable domain: ETGVTQSPTHLIKTRGQQVTLRCSSQSGHNTVSWYQQALGQGPQFIFQYYREEENGRGNFPPRFSGLQFPNYSSELNVNALELDDSALYLCASSVWTGGYTDTQYFGPGTRLTVL.

The rearrangement joins TRBV6-2 or TRBV6-3 to TRBJ2-1, with no clear D. The germline CDR1 and CDR2 sequences are MNHEY and SVGEGT. CDR3 length: 11 residues. Trimming took off 7 bases at V and 9 bases at J, with 10 bases between the two ends. The CDR3 sequence: CASTRYGEQFF. For the CDR3, the DNA is TGTGCCAGCACGAGATATGGTGAGCAGTTCTTC.

This chain connects TRBV7-2 to TRBJ2-3; D is unclear. This CDR3 has 14 amino acids. The V and J ends lost 5 bases and 5 bases respectively, with 14 bases between them. CDR1 is SGHTA and CDR2 is FQGNSA in the germline V gene. The CDR3 coding sequence is TGTGCCAGCAGCCTCAGGTCGGGTCAAGATACGCAGTATTTT. This gives the protein CASSLRSGQDTQYF.

The table lists this clonotype with a count of one. The chain joins TRBV5-1 to TRBJ2-3; D gene uncertain. Trimming stripped 0 bases from V and 0 bases from J, with 11 bases between. This CDR3 is 16 amino acids long. Germline CDR1 reads SGHRS; CDR2 reads YFSETQ. CDR3 region: CASSLEQTASTDTQYF. CDR3 DNA sequence: TGCGCCAGCAGCTTGGAACAAACAGCCAGCACAGATACGCAGTATTTT.

This clonotype was picked up a small number of times. The V gene is TRBV7-8, the J gene TRBJ2-4; 10 nucleotides align to TRBD2. Germline CDR1 and CDR2: SGHVS and FQNEAQ. The V gene end was trimmed by 5 bases and the J gene end by 2 bases; junction bases not matched to a gene: 6. The CDR3 has 16 amino acids. The CDR3 coding sequence is TGTGCCAGCAGCCCCCTAGCGGGAGTCCCCAAAAACATTCAGTACTTC. It specifies CASSPLAGVPKNIQYF.

The gene calls are TRBV12-5 and TRBJ2-2; D remains ambiguous. Germline-derived CDR1 and CDR2 are LGHNT and FRNRAP. This CDR3 comprises 13 residues. V was clipped by 5 bases and J by 1 base, with 5 bases between them. Here the CDR3 reads CASGTGNTGELFF. The CDR3 bases are TGTGCTAGTGGTACGGGGAACACCGGGGAGCTGTTTTTT.

In its sample, this clonotype was seen a few times. CDR3 in amino acids: CASSLGGYQPQHF. CDR3 sequence (DNA): TGTGCCAGCAGCTTAGGGGGGTATCAGCCCCAGCATTTT. This rearrangement joins TRBV7-4 to TRBJ1-5, with D perhaps matching TRBD1 (5 bases). CDR3 length equals 13 residues. Trimming shortened V by 1 base and J by 5 bases, and 6 bases separated the two germline ends. Per germline, CDR1 SGHVT and CDR2 SQSDAQ.